Following are 17 T cell receptor beta chains from one sample sequenced in a study of CD8+ T cells in alopecia areata. Following extraction, RNA underwent reverse transcription to cDNA, which served as the sequencing template. The data were produced by immunoSEQ multiplex PCR, yet TCRdb's version contains in-frame clones alone and is incomplete. The table has 150,000 or so clones, roughly 44% seen once; the top ten hold approximately 6.8%. Specimen: CD4+ T cells sorted from blood. Receptor source: a human donor with alopecia areata.

The table lists this clone with a few counts. The chain uses TRBV29-1 and TRBJ2-3; 10 bases match TRBD2. The V gene's germline CDR1 is SQVTM and CDR2 ANQGSEA. Trimming at V came to 6 bases and at J to 2 bases, leaving 8 bases not matched to a gene. The CDR3 is 15 amino acids. The CDR3 region has the DNA TGCAGCGTCCGACTCAGCGGGAGGGTCACAGATACGCAGTATTTT. Translation: CSVRLSGRVTDTQYF.

This clone was recorded once. The rearrangement uses TRBV11-2 and TRBJ2-1, with 7 bases lining up with TRBD2. V shed 8 bases and J 7 bases; nucleotides not matched to a gene: 11. CDR3 length: 14 amino acids. Germline V gene data show CDR1 as SGHAT and CDR2 as FQNNGV. The CDR3 is CASHGREMMNEQFF. The DNA for the CDR3 is TGTGCCAGCCACGGGCGGGAGATGATGAATGAGCAGTTCTTC.

This clone was counted a few times. The J gene is TRBJ1-1, the V gene TRBV5-1; TRBD1 might be the D (6 bases). The CDR3 is 16 amino acids. The germline V gene has CDR1 SGHRS and CDR2 YFSETQ. V was clipped by 1 base and J by 2 bases, with 15 bases between them. CDR3 in DNA: TGCGCCAGCAGCTTGAACACAGGGCAAGTTAACACTGAAGCTTTCTTT. Translated: CASSLNTGQVNTEAFF.

This chain connects TRBV2 to TRBJ2-7; TRBD2 agrees at 10 bases. CDR1 is SNHLY and CDR2 is FYNNEI in the germline V gene. The junction had 4 bases not matched to a gene; V was cut back by 6 bases and J by 2 bases. The CDR3 spans 14 residues. CDR3 bases: TGTGCCAGCAGACGGACTAGCGGACCCTACGAGCAGTACTTC. It yields the protein CASRRTSGPYEQYF. The full variable domain, with the rest looked up from reference TRBV2 and TRBJ2-7, is EPEVTQTPSHQVTQMGQEVILRCVPISNHLYFYWYRQILGQKVEFLVSFYNNEISEKSEIFDDQFSVERPDGSNFTLKIRSTKLEDSAMYFCASRRTSGPYEQYFGPGTRLTVT.

This sequence joins TRBV29-1 and TRBJ2-5; D ambiguous. The V end lost 8 bases, the J end lost 1 base, and 14 bases lay between the germline ends. The CDR3 runs 13 residues. Germline V gives CDR1 SQVTM, CDR2 ANQGSEA. CDR3 sequence reads: CSSRRLIQETQYF. CDR3 sequence (DNA): TGCAGCTCAAGACGACTTATCCAAGAGACCCAGTACTTC.

The chain recombines TRBV29-1 with TRBJ2-1, with TRBD1 matching over 7 bases. The germline V gene has CDR1 SQVTM and CDR2 ANQGSEA. V lost 6 bases to trimming and J lost 6 bases; unmatched junction nucleotides: 11. The CDR3 is 14 amino acids. The CDR3 DNA is TGCAGCGTCACCGGGACAGCGCTTATCAATGAGCAGTTCTTC. Translation gives CSVTGTALINEQFF.

This clone was counted a single time. This chain joins TRBV9 and TRBJ2-5, with D unresolved. Trimming took off 2 bases at V and 5 bases at J, with 13 bases between the two ends. This CDR3 spans 14 amino acids. The germline V gene has CDR1 SGDLS and CDR2 YYNGEE. CDR3: CASSVAVAWETQYF. Here the CDR3 DNA reads TGTGCCAGCAGCGTGGCGGTAGCTTGGGAGACCCAGTACTTC. Filled out from reference TRBV9 and TRBJ2-5, the complete variable domain reads DSGVTQTPKHLITATGQRVTLRCSPRSGDLSVYWYQQSLDQGLQFLIQYYNGEERAKGNILERFSAQQFPDLHSELNLSSLELGDSALYFCASSVAVAWETQYFGPGTRLLVL.

The chain uses TRBV30 and TRBJ2-1, with a weak D call TRBD2 (6 bases). Per the germline V gene, CDR1 is GTSNPN and CDR2 is SVGIG (reference sequence). Trimming took off 3 bases at V and 7 bases at J, with 13 bases between the two ends. The CDR3 loop spans 13 amino acids. CDR3 in DNA: TGTGCCTGGAGAATTGTGGCGGGGAATGAGCAGTTCTTC. It codes for CAWRIVAGNEQFF. The full variable domain, its missing parts supplied by reference TRBV30 and TRBJ2-1, is SQTIHQWPATLVQPVGSPLSLECTVEGTSNPNLYWYRQAAGRGLQLLFYSVGIGQISSEVPQNLSASRPQDRQFILSSKKLLLSDSGFYLCAWRIVAGNEQFFGPGTRLTVL.

In this sample, this clone turned up a few times. The chain is built from TRBV4-2 and TRBJ2-5; D call uncertain. There are 14 residues in the CDR3. Per the germline V gene, CDR1 is LGHNA and CDR2 is YNFKEQ. Trimming left V 1 base short and J 4 bases short, with 10 bases between. The CDR3 bases are TGTGCCAGCAGCCAAGGGAGTGGTGCAGAGACCCAGTACTTC. It specifies CASSQGSGAETQYF.

In this sample, this clone turned up a few times. This chain uses TRBV7-9 with TRBJ2-1; D may be TRBD2 (5 bases). Trimming left V 8 bases short and J 8 bases short, with 19 bases between. The CDR3 covers 14 residues. Germline-derived CDR1 and CDR2 are SEHNR and FQNEAQ (reference sequence). This chain's CDR3 is CASHPRVGVHEQFF. The CDR3 bases are TGTGCCAGCCACCCTCGAGTGGGAGTCCATGAGCAGTTCTTC.

This clone was counted between two and nine times. The J gene is TRBJ2-7, the V gene TRBV27; 12 positions agree with TRBD1. The V gene's germline CDR1 is MNHEY and CDR2 SMNVEV (reference sequence). V shed 6 bases and J 4 bases; nucleotides not matched to a gene: 10. The length of the CDR3 is 16 residues. The CDR3 protein is CASRGFVGQGAYEQYF. The DNA for the CDR3 is TGTGCCAGCAGAGGTTTCGTGGGACAGGGGGCTTACGAGCAGTACTTC.

This clone was seen more than once but under ten times. The rearrangement links TRBV28 to TRBJ2-7; D possibly corresponds to TRBD1 (5 bases). The CDR3 is 12 amino acids. The V gene's germline CDR1 is MDHEN and CDR2 SYDVKM. The V and J ends lost 7 bases and 2 bases respectively, with 9 bases between them. In DNA form, the CDR3 reads TGTGCCAGCAACCTAGGGGCCTACGAGCAGTACTTC. Translated, it gives CASNLGAYEQYF.

This clone was found a few times. The chain is built from TRBV7-9 and TRBJ1-2; D perhaps matches TRBD1 (5 bases). This CDR3 comprises 13 residues. Trimming took 2 bases from V and 6 from J, leaving 10 bases between them. Germline V CDR1 and CDR2: SEHNR, FQNEAQ (reference sequence). The chain's CDR3 is CASSLLQGHGYTF. The DNA for the CDR3 is TGTGCCAGCAGCTTACTCCAGGGTCATGGCTACACCTTC.

This chain joins TRBV15 and TRBJ1-2; TRBD1 matches 9 bases. The CDR3 has 13 amino acids. V dropped 4 bases and J dropped 6; count of bases not matched to a gene: 3. Germline lookup yields CDR1 LNHNV and CDR2 YYDKDF (reference sequence). The CDR3 DNA sequence: TGTGCCACCAGCAAACGGGACAGGGATGGCTACACCTTC. It translates to CATSKRDRDGYTF.

This clone has just a few counts. The chain uses TRBV7-9 and TRBJ1-2; D unresolved. CDR3 size: 13 residues. Deletions cut 7 bases from V and 2 bases from J, with 11 bases between. Germline CDR1 is SEHNR and CDR2 is FQNEAQ (reference sequence). The CDR3 sequence: CASTPHGNYGYTF. The CDR3 bases are TGTGCCAGCACCCCACATGGGAACTATGGCTACACCTTC.

This chain connects TRBV29-1 to TRBJ2-3; D is ambiguous. The V end was cut by 6 bases, the J end by 6 bases, with 19 bases between. The germline gives CDR1 SQVTM, CDR2 ANQGSEA. CDR3 length: 14 residues. CDR3 nucleotide sequence: TGCAGCGTCGCCCCCCGTTTAAGTATGGATACGCAGTATTTT. Its translation: CSVAPRLSMDTQYF.

In this sample, this clone turned up a few times. The chain combines TRBV29-1 with TRBJ2-1; D perhaps matches TRBD1 (5 bases). This CDR3 contains 14 residues. Germline CDR1 reads SQVTM; CDR2 reads ANQGSEA. Trimming cost V 5 bases and J 0 bases, with 11 bases left between them. The CDR3 region is CSVSQGSSYNEQFF. The CDR3 DNA reads as TGCAGCGTTTCGCAGGGAAGCTCCTACAATGAGCAGTTCTTC.